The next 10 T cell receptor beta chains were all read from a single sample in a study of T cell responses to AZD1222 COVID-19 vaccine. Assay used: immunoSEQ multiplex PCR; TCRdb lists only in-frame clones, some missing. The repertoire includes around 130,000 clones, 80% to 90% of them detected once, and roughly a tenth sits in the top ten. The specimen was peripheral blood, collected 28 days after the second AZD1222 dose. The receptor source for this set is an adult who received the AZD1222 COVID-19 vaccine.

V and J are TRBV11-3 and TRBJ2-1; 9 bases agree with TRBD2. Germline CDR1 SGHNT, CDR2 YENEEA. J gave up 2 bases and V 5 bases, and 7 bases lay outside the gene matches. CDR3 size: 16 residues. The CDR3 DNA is TGTGCCAGCAGCCTATCTTCTAGCGGGACCTACAATGAGCAGTTCTTC. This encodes CASSLSSSGTYNEQFF.

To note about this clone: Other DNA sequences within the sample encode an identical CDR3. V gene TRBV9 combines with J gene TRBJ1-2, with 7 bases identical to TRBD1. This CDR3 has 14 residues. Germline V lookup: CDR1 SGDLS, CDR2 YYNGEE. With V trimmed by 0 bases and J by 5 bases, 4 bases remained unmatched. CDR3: CASSVGGTDYGYTF. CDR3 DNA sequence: TGTGCCAGCAGCGTAGGAGGGACAGATTATGGCTACACCTTC.

The CDR3 sequence is CAWNRAAGGDQPQHF. The CDR3 DNA reads TGTGCCTGGAACCGCGCGGCAGGGGGTGATCAGCCCCAGCATTTT. The chain uses TRBV30 and TRBJ1-5, with TRBD1 identical over 7 bases. V lost 4 bases to trimming and J lost 5 bases; unmatched junction nucleotides: 11. The CDR3 length is 15 residues. Germline CDR1 is GTSNPN and CDR2 is SVGIG (reference sequence).

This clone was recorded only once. The CDR3 nucleotides are TGTGCCAGCAGCTTGGCCGGCGGGAGTGGTGAGCAGTACTTC. Its protein is CASSLAGGSGEQYF. The chain joins TRBV5-5 to TRBJ2-7, with 7 bases lining up with TRBD2. This CDR3 spans 14 amino acids. V shed 0 bases, J shed 7 bases, and the junction held 7 bases outside the gene matches. Germline values: CDR1 SGHKS, CDR2 YYEKEE (reference sequence).

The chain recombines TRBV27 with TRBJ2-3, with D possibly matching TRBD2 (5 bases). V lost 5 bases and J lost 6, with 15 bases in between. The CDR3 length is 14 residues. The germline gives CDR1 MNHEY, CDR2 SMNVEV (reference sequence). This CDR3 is CASSPLKREDTQYF. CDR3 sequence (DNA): TGTGCCAGCAGTCCCCTGAAAAGGGAGGATACGCAGTATTTT.

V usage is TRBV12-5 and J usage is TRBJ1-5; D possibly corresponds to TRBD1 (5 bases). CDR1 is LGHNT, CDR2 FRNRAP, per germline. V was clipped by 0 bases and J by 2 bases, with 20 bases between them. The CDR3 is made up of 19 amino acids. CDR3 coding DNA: TGTGCTAGTGGTTTGGTACGCTCTGAGGGGTGGAGGGGCAATCAGCCCCAGCATTTT. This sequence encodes CASGLVRSEGWRGNQPQHF.

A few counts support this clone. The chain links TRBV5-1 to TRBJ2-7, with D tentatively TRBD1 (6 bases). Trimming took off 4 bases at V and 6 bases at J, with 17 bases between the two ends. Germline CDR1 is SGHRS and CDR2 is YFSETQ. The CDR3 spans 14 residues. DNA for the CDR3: TGCGCCAGCAGCCACGCAACAGGGCGCCGCGAGCAGTACTTC. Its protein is CASSHATGRREQYF.

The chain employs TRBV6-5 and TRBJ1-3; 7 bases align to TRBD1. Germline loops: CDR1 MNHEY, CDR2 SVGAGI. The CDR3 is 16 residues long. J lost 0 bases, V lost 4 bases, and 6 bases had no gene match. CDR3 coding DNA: TGTGCCAGCAGTTCGGGACAGTCTTCCTCTGGAAACACCATATATTTT. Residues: CASSSGQSSSGNTIYF.

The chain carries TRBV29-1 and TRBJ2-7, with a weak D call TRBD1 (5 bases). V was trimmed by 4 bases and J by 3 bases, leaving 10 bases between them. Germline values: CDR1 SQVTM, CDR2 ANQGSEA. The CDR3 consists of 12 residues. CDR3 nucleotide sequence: TGCAGCGTTGGACAGAACGGCTACGAGCAGTACTTC. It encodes CSVGQNGYEQYF.

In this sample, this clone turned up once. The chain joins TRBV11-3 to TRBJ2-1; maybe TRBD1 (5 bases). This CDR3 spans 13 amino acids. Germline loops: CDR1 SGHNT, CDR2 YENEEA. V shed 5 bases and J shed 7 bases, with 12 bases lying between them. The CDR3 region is CASSLGQANEQFF. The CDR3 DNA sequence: TGTGCCAGCAGCCTGGGGCAGGCGAATGAGCAGTTCTTC. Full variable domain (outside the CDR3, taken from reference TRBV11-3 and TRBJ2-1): EAGVVQSPRYKIIEKKQPVAFWCNPISGHNTLYWYLQNLGQGPELLIRYENEEAVDDSQLPKDRFSAERLKGVDSTLKIQPAELGDSAVYLCASSLGQANEQFFGPGTRLTVL.